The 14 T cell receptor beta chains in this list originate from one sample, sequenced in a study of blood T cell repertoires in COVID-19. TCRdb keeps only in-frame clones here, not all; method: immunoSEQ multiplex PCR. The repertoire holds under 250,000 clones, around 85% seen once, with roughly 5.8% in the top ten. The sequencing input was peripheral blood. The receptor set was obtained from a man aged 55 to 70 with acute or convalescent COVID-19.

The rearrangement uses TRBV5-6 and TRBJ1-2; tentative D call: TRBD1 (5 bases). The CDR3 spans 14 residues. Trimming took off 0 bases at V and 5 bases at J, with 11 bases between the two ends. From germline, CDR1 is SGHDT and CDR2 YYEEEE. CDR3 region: CASSLAGRGYGYTF. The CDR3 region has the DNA TGTGCCAGCAGCTTGGCCGGGAGGGGTTATGGCTACACCTTC.

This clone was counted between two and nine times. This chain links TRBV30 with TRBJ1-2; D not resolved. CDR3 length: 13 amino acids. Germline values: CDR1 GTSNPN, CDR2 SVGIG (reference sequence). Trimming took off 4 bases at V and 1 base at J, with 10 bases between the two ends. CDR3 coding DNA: TGTGCCTGGAAAGCGTCCAATAACTATGGCTACACCTTC. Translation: CAWKASNNYGYTF.

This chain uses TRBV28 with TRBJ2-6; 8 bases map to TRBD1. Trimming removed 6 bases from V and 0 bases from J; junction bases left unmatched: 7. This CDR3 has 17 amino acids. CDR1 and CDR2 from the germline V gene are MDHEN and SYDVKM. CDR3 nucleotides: TGTGCCAGCAGGACAGGGGCCTCAAGCTCTGGGGCCAACGTCCTGACTTTC. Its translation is CASRTGASSSGANVLTF.

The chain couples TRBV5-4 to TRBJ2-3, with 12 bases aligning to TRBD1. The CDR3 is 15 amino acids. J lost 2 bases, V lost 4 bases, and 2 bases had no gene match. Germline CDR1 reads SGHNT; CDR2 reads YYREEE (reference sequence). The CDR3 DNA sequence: TGTGCCAGCAGCCGGGGACAGGGGGCCACAGATACGCAGTATTTT. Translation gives CASSRGQGATDTQYF.

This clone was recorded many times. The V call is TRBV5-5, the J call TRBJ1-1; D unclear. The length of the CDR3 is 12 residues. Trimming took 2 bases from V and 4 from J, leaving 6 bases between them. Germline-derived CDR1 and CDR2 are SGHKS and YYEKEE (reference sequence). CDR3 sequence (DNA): TGTGCCAGCAGCTTTGGGAGCACTGAAGCTTTCTTT. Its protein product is CASSFGSTEAFF.

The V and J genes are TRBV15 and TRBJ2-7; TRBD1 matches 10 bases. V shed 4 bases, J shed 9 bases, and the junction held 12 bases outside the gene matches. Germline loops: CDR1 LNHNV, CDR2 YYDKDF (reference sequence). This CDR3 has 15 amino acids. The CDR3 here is CATSTRTGTGAGQYF. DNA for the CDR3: TGTGCCACCAGCACCCGGACCGGGACAGGGGCCGGGCAGTACTTC.

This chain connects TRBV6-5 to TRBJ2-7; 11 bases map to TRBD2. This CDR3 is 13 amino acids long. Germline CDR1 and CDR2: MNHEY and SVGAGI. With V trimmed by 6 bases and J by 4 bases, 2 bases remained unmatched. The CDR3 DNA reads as TGTGCCAGCAGGACTAGCGGGATGTACGAGCAGTACTTC. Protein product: CASRTSGMYEQYF.

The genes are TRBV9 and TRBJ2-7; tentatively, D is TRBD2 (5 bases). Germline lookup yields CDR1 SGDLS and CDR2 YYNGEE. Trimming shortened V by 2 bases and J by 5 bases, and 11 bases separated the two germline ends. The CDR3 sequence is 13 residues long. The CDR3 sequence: CASSVEGLNEQYF. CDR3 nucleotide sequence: TGTGCCAGCAGCGTCGAGGGCCTAAACGAGCAGTACTTC.

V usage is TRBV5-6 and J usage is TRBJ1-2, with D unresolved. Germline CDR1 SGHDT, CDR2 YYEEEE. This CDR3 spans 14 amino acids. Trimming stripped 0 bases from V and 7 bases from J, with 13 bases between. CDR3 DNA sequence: TGTGCCAGCAGCTTGGTGGCGGGGAAGGGTGGCTACACCTTC. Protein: CASSLVAGKGGYTF. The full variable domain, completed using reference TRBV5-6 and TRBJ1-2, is DAGVTQSPTHLIKTRGQQVTLRCSPKSGHDTVSWYQQALGQGPQFIFQYYEEEERQRGNFPDRFSGHQFPNYSSELNVNALLLGDSALYLCASSLVAGKGGYTFGSGTRLTVV.

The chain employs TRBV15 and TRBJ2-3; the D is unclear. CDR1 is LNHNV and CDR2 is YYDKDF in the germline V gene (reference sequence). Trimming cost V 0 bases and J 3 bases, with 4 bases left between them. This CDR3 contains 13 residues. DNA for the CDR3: TGTGCCACCAGCAGAGATCTAACAGATACGCAGTATTTT. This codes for CATSRDLTDTQYF. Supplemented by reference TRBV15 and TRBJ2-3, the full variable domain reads DAMVIQNPRYQVTQFGKPVTLSCSQTLNHNVMYWYQQKSSQAPKLLFHYYDKDFNNEADTPDNFQSRRPNTSFCFLDIRSPGLGDTAMYLCATSRDLTDTQYFGPGTRLTVL.

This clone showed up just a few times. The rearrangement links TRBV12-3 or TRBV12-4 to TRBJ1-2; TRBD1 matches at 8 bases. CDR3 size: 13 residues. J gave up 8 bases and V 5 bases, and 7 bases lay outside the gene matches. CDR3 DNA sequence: TGTGCCAGCAGTAGGGACAGGCGTCGAGGCTACACCTTC. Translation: CASSRDRRRGYTF.

CDR3 bases: TGTGCCAGCAGTTATAGTAGTTCCAGGGTGCCGCATTTT. It specifies CASSYSSSRVPHF. This chain connects TRBV28 to TRBJ1-5; D perhaps matches TRBD1 (5 bases). The CDR3 is 13 amino acids. V dropped 4 bases and J dropped 15 bases, with 19 bases sitting between them. Germline V lookup: CDR1 MDHEN, CDR2 SYDVKM.

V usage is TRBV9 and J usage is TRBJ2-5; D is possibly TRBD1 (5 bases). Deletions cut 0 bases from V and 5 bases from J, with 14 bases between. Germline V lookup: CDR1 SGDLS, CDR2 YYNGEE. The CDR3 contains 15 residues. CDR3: CASSVGAGNTETQYF. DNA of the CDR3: TGTGCCAGCAGCGTAGGGGCAGGGAATACGGAGACCCAGTACTTC.

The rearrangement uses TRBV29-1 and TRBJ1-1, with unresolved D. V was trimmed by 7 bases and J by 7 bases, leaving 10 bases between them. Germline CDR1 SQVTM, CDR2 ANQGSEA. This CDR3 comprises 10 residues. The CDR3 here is CSGLRGEAFF. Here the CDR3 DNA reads TGCAGCGGATTACGCGGTGAAGCTTTCTTT.